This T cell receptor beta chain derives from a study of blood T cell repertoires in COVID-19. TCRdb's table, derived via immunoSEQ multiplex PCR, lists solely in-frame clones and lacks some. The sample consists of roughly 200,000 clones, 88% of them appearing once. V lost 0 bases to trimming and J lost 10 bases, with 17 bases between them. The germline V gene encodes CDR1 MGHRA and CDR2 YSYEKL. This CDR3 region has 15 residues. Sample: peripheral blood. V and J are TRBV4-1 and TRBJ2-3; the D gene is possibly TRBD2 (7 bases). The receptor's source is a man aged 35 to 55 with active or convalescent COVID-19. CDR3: CASSQDWGEGVPQYF. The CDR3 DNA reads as TGCGCCAGCAGCCAAGACTGGGGGGAGGGGGTTCCGCAGTATTTT.